This T cell receptor beta chain was found in a study of human T cells and chemical hapten exposure. Study background: Affected patients, primarily female, had alopecia areata, totalis or universalis. Small volume differences among pooled libraries mainly caused per-sample TCR yield variation. Regarding the study as a whole: Expanded TCRs showed more large CDR3 clusters than pre-sensitization or healthy control sets.

CDR1 and CDR2 (germline): SEHNR, FQNEAQ (reference sequence). V was shortened by 2 bases and J by 1 base, with 12 bases between the two germline ends. This CDR3 has 17 amino acids. Library preparation tagged each individual cDNA molecule with a unique molecular identifier. TCRdb reprocessed the RACE reads with MiXCR, giving one entry per CDR3 protein. The sample lists approximately 340,000 distinct CDR3 sequences; around 7% were seen once. This clonotype was detected many times. Its matching antigen is unknown. The time point: patch test 1, 2 weeks after DPC sensitization. The treatment here: therapeutic diphenylcyclopropenone sensitization with weekly scalp DPC.

The material sequenced was whole blood, taken in connection with sensitization to the hapten diphenylcyclopropenone (DPC). This chain links TRBV7-9 with TRBJ2-6, with D tentatively TRBD2 (5 bases). This clonotype was sampled from a woman under 30 with alopecia areata. Some clones in this sample may be carry-over from other donors' samples. Written as DNA, the CDR3 is TGTGCCAGCAGCTTACCCGGAAGAGGGTCTGGGGCCAACGTCCTGACTTTC. The encoded protein is CASSLPGRGSGANVLTF.